The rows below give T cell receptor beta chains drawn from one sample of a study of T cell responses to AZD1222 COVID-19 vaccine. Sequencing used immunoSEQ multiplex PCR; TCRdb keeps in-frame clones, though not all of them. The sample shows around 100,000 clones, 86% of them seen only once. Sequences were derived from peripheral blood, sampled 28 days after the second dose of the MenACWY control vaccine. The receptor source for this set is an adult who received the MenACWY meningococcal vaccine as a control. Each CDR3 is given with its conserved first and last residue. D genes are given only for firm matches. Clone size appears in some rows only: once, few, many, or a class for an expanded clone.

CDR3aa: CASSFQEGYEQYF
CDR3nt: TGCGCCAGCAGCTTCCAGGAGGGCTACGAGCAGTACTTC
v_gene: TRBV5-1
abundance: .
d_gene: .
j_gene: TRBJ2-7

CDR3aa: CASSLAPGHQNEKLFF
CDR3nt: TGTGCCAGCAGCTTGGCCCCGGGACATCAGAATGAAAAACTGTTTTTT
v_gene: TRBV5-5
abundance: .
d_gene: .
j_gene: TRBJ1-4

CDR3aa: CASSNSVLGKGYGYTF
CDR3nt: TGTGCCAGCAGCAATTCCGTCCTAGGGAAGGGGTATGGCTACACCTTC
v_gene: TRBV21-1
abundance: .
d_gene: .
j_gene: TRBJ1-2

CDR3aa: CASSSTDQHGGEQYF
CDR3nt: TGTGCCAGCAGTTCCACGGACCAACACGGGGGCGAGCAGTACTTC
v_gene: TRBV6-6
abundance: .
d_gene: .
j_gene: TRBJ2-7

CDR3aa: CASSVTGGGSPLHF
CDR3nt: TGCGCCAGCAGTGTAACCGGGGGTGGTTCACCCCTCCACTTT
v_gene: TRBV10-2
abundance: .
d_gene: .
j_gene: TRBJ1-6

CDR3aa: CASSPKGGYRTANNEQFF
CDR3nt: TGTGCCAGCAGCCCGAAGGGGGGTTATCGGACAGCTAACAATGAGCAGTTCTTC
v_gene: TRBV5-6
abundance: .
d_gene: .
j_gene: TRBJ2-1

CDR3aa: CASSSTGTGYEQYF
CDR3nt: TGTGCCAGCAGCTCAACCGGGACAGGCTACGAGCAGTACTTC
v_gene: TRBV7-9
abundance: .
d_gene: TRBD1
j_gene: TRBJ2-7

CDR3aa: CASSQEGRGPNGEKLFF
CDR3nt: TGTGCCAGCAGCCAGGAGGGCCGGGGGCCTAATGGGGAAAAACTGTTTTTT
v_gene: TRBV3-1/TRBV3-2
abundance: .
d_gene: .
j_gene: TRBJ1-4

CDR3aa: CASSSSGTSGQETQYF
CDR3nt: TGTGCCAGCAGCTCGTCCGGGACTAGCGGACAAGAGACCCAGTACTTC
v_gene: TRBV5-4
abundance: .
d_gene: TRBD2
j_gene: TRBJ2-5

CDR3aa: CASRRGTDRQHEQYF
CDR3nt: TGTGCCAGCCGACGGGGGACGGACAGGCAACACGAGCAGTACTTC
v_gene: TRBV5-4
abundance: .
d_gene: .
j_gene: TRBJ2-7

CDR3aa: CASSPNRVLNSPLHF
CDR3nt: TGTGCCAGCAGTCCCAACCGGGTCCTGAATTCACCCCTCCACTTT
v_gene: TRBV27
abundance: few
d_gene: .
j_gene: TRBJ1-6

CDR3aa: CASSLASDYEQYF
CDR3nt: TGTGCCAGCAGCTTAGCGTCAGACTACGAGCAGTACTTC
v_gene: TRBV7-6
abundance: .
d_gene: .
j_gene: TRBJ2-7

CDR3aa: CASSGTGRANTEAFF
CDR3nt: TGTGCCAGTAGCGGGACAGGGAGGGCTAACACTGAAGCTTTCTTT
v_gene: TRBV19
abundance: .
d_gene: TRBD1
j_gene: TRBJ1-1

CDR3aa: CASSLRVGDGYTF
CDR3nt: TGTGCCAGCAGCTTACGGGTGGGAGATGGCTACACCTTC
v_gene: TRBV7-9
abundance: .
d_gene: .
j_gene: TRBJ1-2

CDR3aa: CASSLGIDLSGANVLTF
CDR3nt: TGCGCCAGCAGCTTGGGGATTGATCTCTCTGGGGCCAACGTCCTGACTTTC
v_gene: TRBV5-1
abundance: once
d_gene: .
j_gene: TRBJ2-6

CDR3aa: CASSLVQGQDYNSPLHF
CDR3nt: TGCGCCAGCAGCTTGGTGCAGGGACAGGACTACAATTCACCCCTCCACTTT
v_gene: TRBV5-1
abundance: .
d_gene: TRBD1
j_gene: TRBJ1-6

CDR3aa: CASSELAGGPQETQYF
CDR3nt: TGTGCCAGCAGTGAACTAGCGGGGGGCCCTCAAGAGACCCAGTACTTC
v_gene: TRBV6-1
abundance: medium-sized
d_gene: TRBD2
j_gene: TRBJ2-5

CDR3aa: CSVEGSPGGTGGKQYF
CDR3nt: TGCAGCGTTGAAGGATCACCGGGTGGGACAGGAGGAAAGCAGTACTTC
v_gene: TRBV29-1
abundance: .
d_gene: TRBD1
j_gene: TRBJ2-7

CDR3aa: CASSIRGAEAFF
CDR3nt: TGTGCCAGTAGTATCAGGGGGGCTGAAGCTTTCTTT
v_gene: TRBV19
abundance: many
d_gene: TRBD1
j_gene: TRBJ1-1

CDR3aa: CASNRGYEQYF
CDR3nt: TGTGCCAGCAACAGGGGCTACGAGCAGTACTTC
v_gene: TRBV28
abundance: .
d_gene: TRBD1
j_gene: TRBJ2-7

CDR3aa: CASSQDLAGETGELFF
CDR3nt: TGCGCCAGCAGCCAAGATCTGGCGGGAGAGACCGGGGAGCTGTTTTTT
v_gene: TRBV4-3
abundance: few
d_gene: TRBD2
j_gene: TRBJ2-2

CDR3aa: CASSPTPAGTEAFF
CDR3nt: TGTGCCAGCAGCCCTACCCCGGCCGGCACTGAAGCTTTCTTT
v_gene: TRBV7-9
abundance: .
d_gene: .
j_gene: TRBJ1-1

CDR3aa: CASSLAQDRVGGYTF
CDR3nt: TGTGCCAGCAGCTTAGCTCAGGACAGGGTGGGCGGCTACACCTTC
v_gene: TRBV7-2
abundance: .
d_gene: TRBD1
j_gene: TRBJ1-2

CDR3aa: CASTGGNQPQHF
CDR3nt: TGTGCCAGCACCGGGGGCAATCAGCCCCAGCATTTT
v_gene: TRBV7-9
abundance: once
d_gene: .
j_gene: TRBJ1-5

CDR3aa: CASSLDRVVETQYF
CDR3nt: TGTGCCAGCAGCTTAGACAGGGTAGTGGAGACCCAGTACTTC
v_gene: TRBV7-2
abundance: .
d_gene: .
j_gene: TRBJ2-5

CDR3aa: CASRPHGVNYGYTF
CDR3nt: TGTGCCAGTAGGCCTCACGGGGTTAACTATGGCTACACCTTC
v_gene: TRBV19
abundance: .
d_gene: .
j_gene: TRBJ1-2

CDR3aa: CASSPGQGSETQYF
CDR3nt: TGTGCCAGCTCACCGGGACAGGGTAGCGAGACCCAGTACTTC
v_gene: TRBV18
abundance: once
d_gene: TRBD1
j_gene: TRBJ2-5

CDR3aa: CATSDATSGGASETQYF
CDR3nt: TGTGCCACCAGTGATGCGACTAGCGGGGGGGCTTCGGAGACCCAGTACTTC
v_gene: TRBV24-1
abundance: .
d_gene: TRBD2
j_gene: TRBJ2-5

CDR3aa: CASSFSFRNYEQYF
CDR3nt: TGTGCCAGCAGCTTTTCGTTTAGAAATTACGAGCAGTACTTC
v_gene: TRBV11-1
abundance: .
d_gene: .
j_gene: TRBJ2-7

CDR3aa: CASSQDWGRVVPGELFF
CDR3nt: TGCGCCAGCAGCCAAGATTGGGGCAGGGTGGTCCCCGGGGAGCTGTTTTTT
v_gene: TRBV4-1
abundance: .
d_gene: .
j_gene: TRBJ2-2

CDR3aa: CASSSTVNYGYTF
CDR3nt: TGTGCCAGCAGCTCGACTGTCAACTATGGCTACACCTTC
v_gene: TRBV6-5
abundance: few
d_gene: .
j_gene: TRBJ1-2

CDR3aa: CASSQSPGGDWNTIYF
CDR3nt: TGCGCCAGCAGCCAAAGTCCAGGTGGTGACTGGAACACCATATATTTT
v_gene: TRBV4-1
abundance: .
d_gene: .
j_gene: TRBJ1-3

CDR3aa: CASSRSGVTNEKLFF
CDR3nt: TGTGCCAGCAGCCGCTCGGGGGTTACTAATGAAAAACTGTTTTTT
v_gene: TRBV7-2
abundance: once
d_gene: .
j_gene: TRBJ1-4

CDR3aa: CASVGANVLTF
CDR3nt: TGTGCCAGCGTGGGGGCCAACGTCCTGACTTTC
v_gene: TRBV7-8
abundance: .
d_gene: .
j_gene: TRBJ2-6

CDR3aa: CASSPRDIFGQPQHF
CDR3nt: TGCGCCAGCAGCCCCCGGGACATATTTGGACAGCCCCAGCATTTT
v_gene: TRBV4-1
abundance: .
d_gene: .
j_gene: TRBJ1-5

CDR3aa: CASSLAGANVLTF
CDR3nt: TGTGCCAGCAGTTTAGCTGGGGCCAACGTCCTGACTTTC
v_gene: TRBV27
abundance: medium-sized
d_gene: .
j_gene: TRBJ2-6

CDR3aa: CASSTPSRGFYGYTF
CDR3nt: TGTGCCAGCAGTACCCCTTCACGGGGGTTCTATGGCTACACCTTC
v_gene: TRBV6-6
abundance: .
d_gene: .
j_gene: TRBJ1-2

CDR3aa: CASSTLLAGAYNEQFF
CDR3nt: TGTGCCAGCAGTACCCTTTTAGCGGGGGCTTACAATGAGCAGTTCTTC
v_gene: TRBV6-2/TRBV6-3
abundance: .
d_gene: TRBD2
j_gene: TRBJ2-1

CDR3aa: CASSQRGRQGNIQYF
CDR3nt: TGCGCCAGCAGCCAACGGGGTCGACAGGGAAACATTCAGTACTTC
v_gene: TRBV4-3
abundance: once
d_gene: TRBD1
j_gene: TRBJ2-4

CDR3aa: CASRVSAATNEKLFF
CDR3nt: TGCGCCAGCAGGGTCTCAGCCGCAACTAATGAAAAACTGTTTTTT
v_gene: TRBV5-1
abundance: medium-sized
d_gene: .
j_gene: TRBJ1-4

CDR3aa: CASSPPTAGGKEQFF
CDR3nt: TGTGCCAGCTCACCACCGACCGCGGGGGGCAAAGAGCAGTTCTTC
v_gene: TRBV18
abundance: .
d_gene: TRBD2
j_gene: TRBJ2-1

CDR3aa: CASSPTDGAKNIQYF
CDR3nt: TGCGCCAGCAGCCCAACCGACGGGGCCAAAAACATTCAGTACTTC
v_gene: TRBV4-1
abundance: once
d_gene: .
j_gene: TRBJ2-4

CDR3aa: CASSITVSNEQFF
CDR3nt: TGCGCCAGCAGCATAACCGTGAGCAATGAGCAGTTCTTC
v_gene: TRBV4-3
abundance: .
d_gene: .
j_gene: TRBJ2-1

CDR3aa: CASSSVDGAGAEAFF
CDR3nt: TGTGCCAGCAGCTCCGTTGATGGGGCGGGCGCTGAAGCTTTCTTT
v_gene: TRBV7-9
abundance: .
d_gene: .
j_gene: TRBJ1-1

CDR3aa: CASSFVDSQETQYF
CDR3nt: TGTGCCAGCAGTTTTGTGGACTCGCAAGAGACCCAGTACTTC
v_gene: TRBV6-6
abundance: once
d_gene: .
j_gene: TRBJ2-5

CDR3aa: CASRRGTASSYEQYF
CDR3nt: TGTGCCAGCAGACGCGGGACAGCCAGCTCCTACGAGCAGTACTTC
v_gene: TRBV6-5
abundance: once
d_gene: .
j_gene: TRBJ2-7

CDR3aa: CASSSQWTSGDEQYF
CDR3nt: TGTGCCAGCAGCTCCCAGTGGACTAGCGGGGACGAGCAGTACTTC
v_gene: TRBV7-2
abundance: .
d_gene: TRBD2
j_gene: TRBJ2-7

CDR3aa: CASSSGLATYNEQFF
CDR3nt: TGTGCCAGCAGCTCCGGACTAGCGACCTACAATGAGCAGTTCTTC
v_gene: TRBV5-4
abundance: .
d_gene: TRBD2
j_gene: TRBJ2-1

CDR3aa: CASSPTLTGELFF
CDR3nt: TGTGCCAGCAGCCCAACCTTAACCGGGGAGCTGTTTTTT
v_gene: TRBV5-6
abundance: .
d_gene: .
j_gene: TRBJ2-2

CDR3aa: CASTQGSGEQYF
CDR3nt: TGTGCCAGCACACAGGGTAGCGGCGAGCAGTACTTC
v_gene: TRBV12-3/TRBV12-4
abundance: .
d_gene: .
j_gene: TRBJ2-7

CDR3aa: CASRGRTVGAYEQYF
CDR3nt: TGTGCCAGCAGGGGAAGGACAGTGGGAGCCTACGAGCAGTACTTC
v_gene: TRBV5-8
abundance: .
d_gene: .
j_gene: TRBJ2-7

CDR3aa: CASSYSGVPSTDTQYF
CDR3nt: TGTGCCAGCAGTTACTCCGGGGTACCTAGCACAGATACGCAGTATTTT
v_gene: TRBV6-5
abundance: once
d_gene: .
j_gene: TRBJ2-3

CDR3aa: CASSYSTGNYGYTF
CDR3nt: TGTGCCAGCAGTTACTCGACAGGAAACTATGGCTACACCTTC
v_gene: TRBV6-5
abundance: .
d_gene: .
j_gene: TRBJ1-2